Following are 28 T cell receptor beta chains from one sample sequenced in a study of blood T cell repertoires in COVID-19. Produced via immunoSEQ multiplex PCR; TCRdb's table is partial and in-frame only. The sample has approximately 130,000 clones, about 76% seen once. Sequencing input: peripheral blood. Source of these receptors: an older man with acute or convalescent COVID-19.

The rearrangement links TRBV29-1 to TRBJ2-5; D is ambiguous. V was clipped by 7 bases and J by 3 bases, with 9 bases between them. Germline V gene lookup returns CDR1 SQVTM and CDR2 ANQGSEA. The CDR3 has 11 amino acids. CDR3 protein: CSAGPEETQYF. In nucleotides, the CDR3 is TGCAGCGCCGGCCCAGAAGAGACCCAGTACTTC. The full variable domain, its missing parts supplied by reference TRBV29-1 and TRBJ2-5, is SAVISQKPSRDICQRGTSLTIQCQVDSQVTMMFWYRQQPGQSLTLIATANQGSEATYESGFVIDKFPISRPNLTFSTLTVSNMSPEDSSIYLCSAGPEETQYFGPGTRLLVL.

The rearrangement joins TRBV10-3 to TRBJ2-3; D is perhaps TRBD2 (5 bases). The CDR3 sequence is 19 residues long. Trimming cost V 6 bases and J 0 bases, with 25 bases left between them. Per the germline V gene, CDR1 is ENHRY and CDR2 is SYGVKD. This chain's CDR3 is CAISGSGYLPLTSTDTQYF. CDR3 coding DNA: TGTGCCATCAGCGGATCGGGGTACCTCCCACTAACTAGCACAGATACGCAGTATTTT.

The chain employs TRBV2 and TRBJ2-1, with 9 bases aligning to TRBD1. The CDR3 covers 13 residues. The junction had 9 bases not matched to a gene; V was cut back by 8 bases and J by 10 bases. CDR1 is SNHLY, CDR2 FYNNEI, per germline. The CDR3 region is CASGRDRDREQFF. The CDR3 nucleotides are TGTGCCAGCGGACGGGACAGGGATAGGGAGCAGTTCTTC.

The gene calls are TRBV7-9 and TRBJ2-5; a possible D gene is TRBD2 (6 bases). Between the trimmed V and J ends, which lost 0 bases and 7 bases, there was a span of 12 bases. Looked up from germline, CDR1 is SEHNR and CDR2 is FQNEAQ (reference sequence). The CDR3 contains 14 residues. CDR3 in amino acids: CASSLAHPRGTQYF. For the CDR3, the DNA is TGTGCCAGCAGCTTAGCGCATCCGCGGGGGACCCAGTACTTC.

The chain has TRBV7-8 and TRBJ1-3, with D perhaps TRBD1 (6 bases). V was pared by 1 base and J by 2 bases, with 12 bases between. This CDR3 comprises 16 residues. The germline CDR1 and CDR2 sequences are SGHVS and FQNEAQ. The CDR3 loop reads CASSLGAPGAGNTIYF. For the CDR3, the DNA is TGTGCCAGCAGCTTAGGAGCCCCAGGGGCTGGAAACACCATATATTTT. Supplemented by reference TRBV7-8 and TRBJ1-3, the full variable domain reads GAGVSQSPRYKVAKRGQDVALRCDPISGHVSLFWYQQALGQGPEFLTYFQNEAQLDKSGLPSDRFFAERPEGSVSTLKIQRTQQEDSAVYLCASSLGAPGAGNTIYFGEGSWLTVV.

The chain couples TRBV5-1 to TRBJ1-3; 7 bases fit TRBD1. Germline CDR1 and CDR2: SGHRS and YFSETQ. Germline trimming cut 4 bases from V and 5 bases from J; bases unmatched to any gene: 12. The CDR3 has 16 amino acids. CDR3: CASSDGGKGARNTIYF. The CDR3 DNA reads as TGCGCCAGCAGCGATGGAGGGAAGGGGGCTAGAAACACCATATATTTT.

The chain recombines TRBV28 with TRBJ1-3; D possibly corresponds to TRBD1 (5 bases). There are 14 residues in the CDR3. Germline CDR1 MDHEN, CDR2 SYDVKM. The ends were cut back, 5 bases at V and 4 bases at J, with 12 bases in the middle. The CDR3 loop reads CASSNAGLGNTIYF. The CDR3 DNA is TGTGCCAGCAGTAACGCAGGGTTGGGAAACACCATATATTTT. The whole variable domain, remainder taken from reference TRBV28 and TRBJ1-3, is DVKVTQSSRYLVKRTGEKVFLECVQDMDHENMFWYRQDPGLGLRLIYFSYDVKMKEKGDIPEGYSVSREKKERFSLILESASTNQTSMYLCASSNAGLGNTIYFGEGSWLTVV.

The chain uses TRBV6-5 and TRBJ2-7, with a possible D match to TRBD1 (6 bases). The V end was cut by 7 bases, the J end by 3 bases, with 13 bases between. Germline V CDR1 and CDR2: MNHEY, SVGAGI. The CDR3 consists of 13 residues. The DNA of the CDR3 is TGTGCCAGCAACGGCAGGGGAATCTACGAGCAGTACTTC. The encoded protein is CASNGRGIYEQYF.

The chain joins TRBV28 to TRBJ1-3; TRBD1 aligns across 7 bases. With 8 bases clipped from V and 6 bases from J, the junction kept 7 bases outside the gene matches. Germline loops: CDR1 MDHEN, CDR2 SYDVKM. The CDR3 consists of 13 residues. The CDR3 spells CASRRQGANTIYF. The DNA of the CDR3 is TGTGCCAGCCGAAGACAGGGCGCAAACACCATATATTTT.

The sample holds one count of this clone. The V gene is TRBV21-1, the J gene TRBJ2-7; the tabulated D call, TRBD1, remains unverified against the DNA. TRBV21-1 counts as a pseudogene. The CDR3 loop spans 11 amino acids. This chain's CDR3 is CASRDSYEQYF. CDR3 DNA sequence: TGTGCCAGCAGGGACAGTTACGAGCAGTACTTC.

The chain uses TRBV11-2 and TRBJ2-6; D not resolved. The germline V gene encodes CDR1 SGHAT and CDR2 FQNNGV. V lost 4 bases, J lost 0 bases, and 10 bases lay in between. The CDR3 loop spans 16 amino acids. In DNA, the CDR3 is TGTGCCAGCAGCTCTCTAGGCAGCTCTGGGGCCAACGTCCTGACTTTC. Protein: CASSSLGSSGANVLTF.

This chain links TRBV24-1 with TRBJ2-1; possible D gene TRBD1, 6 bases. Trimming stripped 2 bases from V and 4 bases from J, with 8 bases between. The V gene's germline CDR1 is KGHDR and CDR2 SFDVKD. The CDR3 sequence is 14 residues long. The CDR3: CATSDSGVYNEQFF. The DNA of the CDR3 is TGTGCCACCAGTGATTCAGGGGTGTACAATGAGCAGTTCTTC.

This chain joins TRBV20-1 and TRBJ2-7; possible D gene TRBD1, 6 bases. Germline CDR1 and CDR2: DFQATT and SNEGSKA (reference sequence). The CDR3 is made up of 12 amino acids. Trimming left V 3 bases short and J 4 bases short, with 10 bases between. The CDR3 DNA is TGCAGTGCTAGTAGCAGGGGTTACGAGCAGTACTTC. It is translated as CSASSRGYEQYF.

The chain joins TRBV5-1 to TRBJ1-2; no definite D call. The V gene lost 5 bases and the J gene lost 0 bases, with 8 bases spanning the gap. The germline CDR1 and CDR2 sequences are SGHRS and YFSETQ. This CDR3 contains 13 residues. CDR3 DNA: TGCGCCAGCAGTTCTAGATCTAACTATGGCTACACCTTC. It encodes CASSSRSNYGYTF.

The rearrangement joins TRBV3-1 (or the pseudogene TRBV3-2) to TRBJ1-1, with 9 bases aligning to TRBD1. The V and J ends lost 4 bases and 6 bases, in that order; junction bases with no gene match: 6. The CDR3 covers 14 residues. Per the germline V gene, CDR1 is LGHDT and CDR2 is YNNKEL (reference sequence). The CDR3 loop reads CASSRRRQGAEAFF. The CDR3 DNA follows: TGTGCCAGCAGCCGTCGCCGACAGGGGGCTGAAGCTTTCTTT.

V is TRBV24-1 and J is TRBJ2-2; no firm D call. Germline assignment: CDR1 KGHDR and CDR2 SFDVKD. With 4 bases removed from V and 6 bases from J, the gap between germline ends came to 11 bases. The CDR3 loop spans 14 amino acids. CDR3 region: CATSEFGHAGELFF. The CDR3 DNA reads as TGTGCCACCAGTGAATTTGGGCACGCCGGGGAGCTGTTTTTT.

This chain uses TRBV3-1 (or the pseudogene TRBV3-2) with TRBJ2-1; no clear D gene. The V end lost 3 bases, the J end lost 6 bases, and 3 bases lay between the germline ends. The CDR3 covers 11 residues. Germline V gene data show CDR1 as LGHDT and CDR2 as YNNKEL (reference sequence). This chain's CDR3 is CASSHSNEQFF. CDR3 DNA sequence: TGTGCCAGCAGCCATAGCAATGAGCAGTTCTTC.

The J gene is TRBJ1-4, the V gene TRBV19, with D perhaps matching TRBD1 (6 bases). Per the germline V gene, CDR1 is LNHDA and CDR2 is SQIVND (reference sequence). Deletions cut 6 bases from V and 7 bases from J, with 21 bases between. The CDR3 is made up of 16 amino acids. CDR3 residues: CASRPGRGTLSEKLFF. Written as DNA, the CDR3 is TGTGCCAGTAGACCAGGCAGGGGAACATTGAGTGAAAAACTGTTTTTT.

As to this clone: Within the sample, other DNA sequences also encode this same CDR3. The chain employs TRBV3-1 (or the pseudogene TRBV3-2) and TRBJ1-1; D is undetermined. Germline lookup yields CDR1 LGHDT and CDR2 YNNKEL (reference sequence). Trimming took 1 base from V and 0 from J, leaving 9 bases between them. The CDR3 length is 15 residues. CDR3 in amino acids: CASSQGSRMNTEAFF. As DNA, the CDR3 is TGTGCCAGCAGCCAAGGTAGCCGCATGAACACTGAAGCTTTCTTT.

This chain joins TRBV6-5 and TRBJ1-4, with D uncertain. The CDR3 has 13 amino acids. The V end lost 10 bases, the J end lost 4 bases, and 13 bases lay between the germline ends. Germline V gene data show CDR1 as MNHEY and CDR2 as SVGAGI. This chain's CDR3 is CATINTLNEKLFF. The CDR3 DNA reads as TGTGCCACCATCAATACTCTTAATGAAAAACTGTTTTTT.

This chain uses TRBV6-5 with TRBJ2-5; 7 positions match TRBD1. The ends lost 5 bases at V and 1 base at J; junction bases unmatched: 7. The CDR3 is 15 residues long. Germline loops: CDR1 MNHEY, CDR2 SVGAGI. The CDR3: CASSTRQGTQETQYF. In DNA form, the CDR3 reads TGTGCCAGCAGTACCCGACAGGGTACCCAAGAGACCCAGTACTTC.

This clone was observed a few times. The chain uses TRBV5-1 and TRBJ2-2, with TRBD1 matching over 9 bases. V trimming: 7 bases; J trimming: 4 bases; junction bases outside the gene matches: 8. This CDR3 comprises 15 residues. Germline V gene sequence: CDR1 SGHRS, CDR2 YFSETQ. The CDR3 nucleotides are TGCGCCAGCGGACAGGGGACGTTGGGCACCGGGGAGCTGTTTTTT. Its protein product is CASGQGTLGTGELFF.

The chain combines TRBV7-9 with TRBJ2-7, with a tentative D call TRBD2 (5 bases). Looked up from germline, CDR1 is SEHNR and CDR2 is FQNEAQ (reference sequence). The CDR3 sequence is 13 residues long. Trimming took 3 bases from V and 7 from J, leaving 13 bases between them. CDR3 DNA sequence: TGTGCCAGCAGCTTGGTCTCAGCGGTGGAGCAGTACTTC. Translating it yields CASSLVSAVEQYF.

The chain uses TRBV27 and TRBJ1-5, with 7 bases fitting TRBD1. The CDR3 extends over 16 amino acids. With V trimmed by 0 bases and J by 5 bases, 7 bases remained unmatched. CDR1 and CDR2 from the germline V gene are MNHEY and SMNVEV (reference sequence). The CDR3 DNA reads as TGTGCCAGCAGTTTATCGATCTCAGGGGGTTATCAGCCCCAGCATTTT. Its protein is CASSLSISGGYQPQHF.

This clone was picked up one time. The rearrangement uses TRBV18 and TRBJ2-5, with 11 bases matching TRBD2. The V segment lost 3 bases and the J segment 1 base; nucleotides outside the gene matches: 10. The CDR3 consists of 18 residues. Germline V lookup: CDR1 KGHSH, CDR2 LQKENI. CDR3 region: CASSPQSLAGGLQETQYF. The CDR3 DNA follows: TGTGCCAGCTCACCTCAAAGCCTAGCGGGGGGCCTCCAAGAGACCCAGTACTTC.

V and J are TRBV27 and TRBJ1-1; D may be TRBD1 (5 bases). CDR1 is MNHEY and CDR2 is SMNVEV in the germline V gene (reference sequence). V was cut by 7 bases and J by 0 bases, with 24 bases left in between. CDR3 length equals 18 residues. CDR3 region: CASKDYGPGMTLNTEAFF. In nucleotides, the CDR3 is TGTGCCAGCAAGGACTACGGGCCAGGGATGACCCTGAACACTGAAGCTTTCTTT.

The chain uses TRBV27 and TRBJ1-1; 7 positions agree with TRBD1. Trimming cost V 6 bases and J 3 bases; bases outside gene matches: 13. The CDR3 has 16 residues. Germline assignment: CDR1 MNHEY and CDR2 SMNVEV (reference sequence). The CDR3 nucleotides read TGTGCCAGCAGGAATCCCAACAGGGGCGGAGACACTGAAGCTTTCTTT. Protein product: CASRNPNRGGDTEAFF.

This rearrangement joins TRBV3-1 (or the pseudogene TRBV3-2) to TRBJ1-6; D unclear. Germline V gene sequence: CDR1 LGHDT, CDR2 YNNKEL (reference sequence). The CDR3 is 16 amino acids. V dropped 3 bases and J dropped 3 bases, with 12 bases sitting between them. The DNA of the CDR3 is TGTGCCAGCAGCCACCAGGCAAGAAGCTATAATTCACCCCTCCACTTT. It specifies CASSHQARSYNSPLHF.